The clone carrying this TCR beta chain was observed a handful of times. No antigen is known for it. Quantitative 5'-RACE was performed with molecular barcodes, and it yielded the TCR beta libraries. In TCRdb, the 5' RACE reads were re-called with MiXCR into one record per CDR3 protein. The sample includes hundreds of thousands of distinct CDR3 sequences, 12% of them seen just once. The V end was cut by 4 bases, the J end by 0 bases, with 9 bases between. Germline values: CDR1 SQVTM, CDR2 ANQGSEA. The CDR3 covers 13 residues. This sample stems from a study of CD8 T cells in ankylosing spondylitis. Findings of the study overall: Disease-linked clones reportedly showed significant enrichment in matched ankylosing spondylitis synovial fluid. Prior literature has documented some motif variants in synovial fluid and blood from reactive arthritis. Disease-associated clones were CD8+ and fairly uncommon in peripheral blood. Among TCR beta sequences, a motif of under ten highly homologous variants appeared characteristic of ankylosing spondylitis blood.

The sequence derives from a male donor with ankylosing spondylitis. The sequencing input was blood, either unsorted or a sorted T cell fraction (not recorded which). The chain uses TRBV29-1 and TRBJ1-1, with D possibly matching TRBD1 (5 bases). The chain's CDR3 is CSVGGNLNTEAFF. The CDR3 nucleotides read TGCAGCGTTGGGGGGAATCTGAACACTGAAGCTTTCTTT.